Described below is a single TCR beta chain sequence and its context. V lost 5 bases and J lost 3; bases outside the gene matches: 5. The CDR3 covers 16 residues. Per germline, CDR1 MNHEY and CDR2 SMNVEV (reference sequence). Measured with immunoSEQ multiplex PCR; TCRdb has only the in-frame clones, and not every one. The table includes some 90,000 clones, about 92% detected once. This record belongs to a study of Tregs in tolerant kidney transplant recipients. Unstimulated Tregs (CD4+CD25+CD127-) and CD4+CD25- non-Tregs were sorted from PBMCs. The gene calls are TRBV27 and TRBJ2-3; the match to TRBD2 covers 13 bases. The clonotype was recovered from a human donor in good health. The sequencing sample was made of CD8+ T cells from blood. CDR3 coding DNA: TGTGCCAGCAGTCCAGGGACTAGCGGGGTTACAGATACGCAGTATTTT. It is translated as CASSPGTSGVTDTQYF.